The 23 T cell receptor beta chains below come from one sample, sequenced in a study of vaccination and CD4 T cells after COVID-19. These receptors' antigens are unknown. With the Oncomine TCR Beta short-read assay, DNA from cultured CD4+ T cells was sequenced. One entry per CDR3 protein, called by TCRdb with MiXCR from the PCR reads. Of roughly 18,000 distinct CDR3 sequences listed, 53% are singletons. Treatment of the sample: 10-day PBMC culture with coronavirus spike peptide pools or control peptides (ViraFEST assay). The specimen comprised CD4+ T cells from blood, cultured in vitro, sampled before SARS-CoV-2 vaccination. The source of these receptors is a human donor who had recovered from COVID-19.

The chain uses TRBV28 and TRBJ2-7, with 9 bases fitting TRBD1. This CDR3 is 19 amino acids long. Per germline, CDR1 MDHEN and CDR2 SYDVKM. J lost 2 bases, V lost 5 bases, and 19 bases had no gene match. Here the CDR3 DNA reads TGTGCCAGCAGTCCGACAGGGGGGATGTTTAGGACTAGACCCTACGAGCAGTACTTC. Translation: CASSPTGGMFRTRPYEQYF.

As to this clonotype: Relative to the germline gene, one junction end is altered; a read error may explain this. The chain uses TRBV7-7 and TRBJ2-7, with 14 bases that match TRBD2. This CDR3 is built from 16 residues. Germline V gene sequence: CDR1 SSHAT, CDR2 FNYEAQ (reference sequence). The CDR3 nucleotides are TGTGCTAGCAGCGTACGAGGGACTAGCGGGAGTAGCGAGCAGTACTTC. Its translation is CASSVRGTSGSSEQYF.

The rearrangement links TRBV20-1 to TRBJ2-5; TRBD1 agrees at 7 bases. The CDR3 is made up of 15 amino acids. J was trimmed by 5 bases and V by 0 bases; bases with no gene match: 9. The germline V gene has CDR1 DFQATT and CDR2 SNEGSKA (reference sequence). The CDR3: CSARDGSQGDETQYF. CDR3 coding DNA: TGCAGTGCTAGAGATGGGTCTCAGGGGGACGAGACCCAGTACTTC.

This clonotype was seen more than once but under ten times. This chain joins TRBV19 and TRBJ1-5, with 7 bases aligning to TRBD1. The CDR3 totals 15 residues. Germline V lookup: CDR1 LNHDA, CDR2 SQIVND (reference sequence). Unmatched junction bases numbered 13, after V lost 5 bases and J lost 9 bases. DNA of the CDR3: TGTGCCAGTAGTGGCCGGGACAGATTACAGCGGCCCCAGCATTTT. Translation: CASSGRDRLQRPQHF. The full variable domain, in which reference TRBV19 and TRBJ1-5 provide the parts outside the CDR3, is DGGITQSPKYLFRKEGQNVTLSCEQNLNHDAMYWYRQDPGQGLRLIYYSQIVNDFQKGDIAEGYSVSREKKESFPLTVTSAQKNPTAFYLCASSGRDRLQRPQHFGDGTRLSIL.

The rearrangement uses TRBV6-1 and TRBJ2-3, with 9 bases that match TRBD1. The CDR3 is 14 amino acids. V lost 11 bases, J lost 3 bases, and 9 bases stayed unmatched. Germline lookup yields CDR1 MNHNS and CDR2 SASEGT. This CDR3 is CASDRDRVTDTQYF. The CDR3 DNA follows: TGTGCCTCGGACCGGGACAGGGTAACAGATACGCAGTATTTT.

As to this clonotype: Germline is not matched at one junction end, which may reflect a read error. The V and J genes are TRBV20-1 and TRBJ1-2; TRBD1 is a possible D gene (5 bases). The CDR3 extends over 12 amino acids. Germline V gives CDR1 DFQATT, CDR2 SNEGSKA (reference sequence). CDR3 region: CGAGTSSYGYTF. DNA for the CDR3: TGCGGTGCTGGGACTTCTAGCTATGGCTACACCTTC.

The chain uses TRBV20-1 and TRBJ2-3; 7 bases match TRBD2. This CDR3 is built from 16 residues. V gave up 4 bases and J gave up 0 bases; unmatched junction bases: 10. Germline V CDR1 and CDR2: DFQATT, SNEGSKA (reference sequence). This chain's CDR3 is CSANHPLAASTDTQYF. The CDR3 DNA reads as TGCAGTGCTAATCACCCTCTAGCGGCAAGCACAGATACGCAGTATTTT.

This chain connects TRBV6-2 or TRBV6-3 to TRBJ2-7, with D possibly matching TRBD1 (5 bases). The CDR3 runs 11 residues. The germline V gene encodes CDR1 MNHEY and CDR2 SVGEGT. Trimming took 5 bases from V and 4 from J, leaving 6 bases between them. The CDR3 sequence: CASSDRYEQYF. DNA for the CDR3: TGTGCCAGCAGTGACAGATACGAGCAGTACTTC.

The CDR3 region is CASSPRGPITQYF. DNA for the CDR3: TGTGCCAGCAGTCCTAGGGGACCGATTACGCAGTATTTT. J is TRBJ2-3 and V is TRBV12-3 or TRBV12-4; either TRBD1 or TRBD2 may supply D (5 bases each). V lost 5 bases to trimming and J lost 8 bases, with 14 bases between them. The CDR3 is 13 residues long.

This clonotype was found a few times. The chain has TRBV4-2 and TRBJ1-5; a possible D gene is TRBD1 (5 bases). Germline V gene sequence: CDR1 LGHNA, CDR2 YNFKEQ. The length of the CDR3 is 13 residues. Trimming removed 0 bases at V and 7 bases at J, with 7 bases between. CDR3 amino acids: CASSQDGGQPQHF. The CDR3 nucleotides are TGTGCCAGCAGCCAAGATGGGGGACAGCCCCAGCATTTT.

This clonotype appeared a single time. This rearrangement joins TRBV6-2 or TRBV6-3 to TRBJ2-2; D is possibly TRBD2 (6 bases). The CDR3 length is 15 residues. In germline, CDR1 is MNHEY, CDR2 SVGEGT. V lost 2 bases and J 5 bases, leaving 12 bases between the germline ends. CDR3 DNA: TGTGCCAGCAGTTACGGGGGGAGTAGAACCGGGGAGCTGTTTTTT. Translated: CASSYGGSRTGELFF.

This chain joins TRBV10-3 and TRBJ2-3; 7 nucleotides line up with TRBD2. CDR1 ENHRY and CDR2 SYGVKD come from the germline V gene. Trimming at V came to 3 bases and at J to 1 base, leaving 7 bases not matched to a gene. This CDR3 spans 16 amino acids. CDR3 DNA: TGTGCCATCAGTGAAGTCGGGAGGCGCGGCACAGATACGCAGTATTTT. It yields the protein CAISEVGRRGTDTQYF.

This clonotype was observed a single time. The V gene is TRBV27, the J gene TRBJ1-1; tentative D call: TRBD1 (5 bases). V was clipped by 3 bases and J by 5 bases, with 10 bases between them. CDR3 length: 13 amino acids. The germline V gene encodes CDR1 MNHEY and CDR2 SMNVEV (reference sequence). The DNA of the CDR3 is TGTGCCAGCAGTTTGGACGGGGGGACTGAAGCTTTCTTT. Translated: CASSLDGGTEAFF.

This clonotype was seen a few times. This sequence joins TRBV2 and TRBJ2-3, with TRBD2 as a possible D gene (7 bases). The germline V gene encodes CDR1 SNHLY and CDR2 FYNNEI. CDR3 length equals 14 residues. The V and J ends lost 6 bases and 1 base respectively, with 11 bases between them. CDR3: CASRGRGGTDTQYF. CDR3 sequence (DNA): TGTGCCAGCAGAGGGAGGGGGGGCACAGATACGCAGTATTTT.

The V call is TRBV15, the J call TRBJ2-2; 7 bases fit TRBD2. The V gene end was trimmed by 6 bases and the J gene end by 4 bases; junction bases not matched to a gene: 5. This CDR3 spans 14 amino acids. Germline assignment: CDR1 LNHNV and CDR2 YYDKDF (reference sequence). Written as DNA, the CDR3 is TGTGCCACCAGTGGGAGGGTTGCCACCGGGGAGCTGTTTTTT. It codes for CATSGRVATGELFF.

The chain employs TRBV28 and TRBJ2-7; the D is unclear. Germline V gene data show CDR1 as MDHEN and CDR2 as SYDVKM. The length of the CDR3 is 14 residues. V lost 7 bases and J 0 bases, leaving 13 bases between the germline ends. In DNA, the CDR3 is TGTGCCAGCACGGGCAGTTTAAGCTCCTACGAGCAGTACTTC. Its protein is CASTGSLSSYEQYF.

This sequence joins TRBV11-2 and TRBJ1-5; TRBD1 might be the D (5 bases). Germline CDR1 SGHAT, CDR2 FQNNGV. Between the trimmed V and J ends, which lost 6 bases and 2 bases, there was a span of 14 bases. The CDR3 covers 15 residues. The CDR3 reads CASRQSGMGNQPQHF. In nucleotides, the CDR3 is TGTGCCAGCAGACAGTCAGGGATGGGCAATCAGCCCCAGCATTTT.

The J gene is TRBJ2-5, the V gene TRBV24-1, with D possibly being TRBD2 (5 bases). This CDR3 spans 13 amino acids. Trimming shortened V by 11 bases and J by 2 bases, and 14 bases separated the two germline ends. The germline V gene has CDR1 KGHDR and CDR2 SFDVKD. CDR3 in amino acids: CAISHTSQETQYF. Here the CDR3 DNA reads TGTGCCATCTCCCATACTAGTCAAGAGACCCAGTACTTC.

The chain is built from TRBV6-2 or TRBV6-3 and TRBJ1-1; TRBD1 matches at 8 bases. The trim removed 2 bases at V and 6 bases at J, leaving 11 bases unmatched. In germline, CDR1 is MNHEY, CDR2 SVGEGT. The CDR3 has 16 residues. DNA of the CDR3: TGTGCCAGCAGTTACACCACAGGGGGTAGTAGCCCTGAAGCTTTCTTT. Protein: CASSYTTGGSSPEAFF.

The J gene is TRBJ1-2, the V gene TRBV19; the match to TRBD1 covers 7 bases. Per the germline V gene, CDR1 is LNHDA and CDR2 is SQIVND (reference sequence). Unmatched junction bases numbered 7, after V lost 5 bases and J lost 7 bases. The CDR3 is 13 residues long. CDR3 DNA: TGTGCCAGTAGTCTGGACAGGTCTCGTGGCTACACCTTC. Its translation: CASSLDRSRGYTF.

This clonotype has more than one count but fewer than ten. The V gene is TRBV7-2, the J gene TRBJ1-5; TRBD1 matches 9 bases. The CDR3 contains 15 residues. With 3 bases clipped from V and 5 bases from J, the junction kept 5 bases outside the gene matches. Per the germline V gene, CDR1 is SGHTA and CDR2 is FQGNSA. For the CDR3, the DNA is TGTGCCAGCAGCTTCACCGGGACAGGGTATCAGCCCCAGCATTTT. Encoded protein: CASSFTGTGYQPQHF.

V gene TRBV27 combines with J gene TRBJ2-7, with TRBD2 identical over 10 bases. CDR1 and CDR2 (germline): MNHEY, SMNVEV (reference sequence). V was clipped by 3 bases and J by 6 bases; unmatched bases: 5. The CDR3 is made up of 14 amino acids. CDR3 bases: TGTGCCAGCAGTTTCTTTCCTAGCGGGAGCGAGCAGTACTTC. Residues: CASSFFPSGSEQYF.

V gene TRBV7-9 combines with J gene TRBJ1-6, with 7 bases aligning to TRBD1. This CDR3 has 16 amino acids. After removal of 5 bases from V and 2 bases from J, the junction contained 6 bases not matched to a gene. CDR1 SEHNR and CDR2 FQNEAQ come from the germline V gene (reference sequence). CDR3 DNA sequence: TGTGCCAGCAGCGTCGTGCAGGGGGCCTATAATTCACCCCTCCACTTT. It yields the protein CASSVVQGAYNSPLHF.